The 32 T cell receptor beta chains presented below share a single source sample, sequenced in a study of human T cells and chemical hapten exposure. The time point is: patch test 1, 2 weeks after DPC sensitization. Regarding treatment: therapeutic diphenylcyclopropenone sensitization with weekly scalp DPC. TCRdb itself ran the RACE reads through MiXCR, one entry per CDR3 protein. The data hold under 65,000 distinct CDR3 sequences, with 9.3% observed a single time. This sample comprised whole blood, obtained in connection with sensitization to the hapten diphenylcyclopropenone (DPC). These receptors were collected from a woman aged 45-59 years with alopecia areata. Some clones in this sample may be carry-over from other donors' samples.

This clonotype was found a few times. This chain links TRBV6-2 or TRBV6-3 with TRBJ2-3; TRBD2 matches 8 bases. There are 15 residues in the CDR3. Per germline, CDR1 MNHEY and CDR2 SVGEGT. Trimming at V came to 6 bases and at J to 3 bases, leaving 8 bases not matched to a gene. Here the CDR3 DNA reads TGTGCCAGCAGGCGGACTAGCTCACGGACAGATACGCAGTATTTT. Its protein is CASRRTSSRTDTQYF.

Comments on this clonotype: Just one base apart from a much larger clone, this may be a read error. V gene TRBV11-3 combines with J gene TRBJ2-1; 7 bases match TRBD1. In germline, CDR1 is SGHNT, CDR2 YENEEA. The CDR3 totals 14 residues. CDR3 coding DNA: TGTGCCAACAGCACCGGGACAGTCGACAATGAGCAGTTCTTC. This codes for CANSTGTVDNEQFF. The complete variable domain, with remaining parts taken from reference TRBV11-3 and TRBJ2-1, reads EAGVVQSPRYKIIEKKQPVAFWCNPISGHNTLYWYLQNLGQGPELLIRYENEEAVDDSQLPKDRFSAERLKGVDSTLKIQPAELGDSAVYLCANSTGTVDNEQFFGPGTRLTVL.

This clonotype was observed many times. The rearrangement uses TRBV4-3 and TRBJ1-5; D call uncertain. The CDR3 length is 14 residues. Germline CDR1 LGHNA, CDR2 YSLEER. Trimming removed 0 bases from V and 6 bases from J, with 9 bases in between. The CDR3 DNA reads as TGCGCCAGCAGCCAAGATGTGCGGACTCAGCCCCAGCATTTT. This gives the protein CASSQDVRTQPQHF.

Many counts were recorded for this clonotype. This chain joins TRBV5-1 and TRBJ1-1; 7 bases fit TRBD1. The V and J ends lost 4 bases and 1 base, in that order; junction bases with no gene match: 7. This CDR3 region has 15 residues. Germline-derived CDR1 and CDR2 are SGHRS and YFSETQ. The CDR3 DNA follows: TGCGCCAGCAGCCGCGCAGGACAGGCGAACACTGAAGCTTTCTTT. Amino acid sequence: CASSRAGQANTEAFF.

This clonotype was detected ten times or more. The chain uses TRBV27 and TRBJ2-1; perhaps TRBD1 as D (6 bases). Trimming took 7 bases from V and 4 from J, leaving 17 bases between them. CDR1 and CDR2 from the germline V gene are MNHEY and SMNVEV (reference sequence). The CDR3 runs 15 residues. The CDR3: CASNTGTSHYNEQFF. The CDR3 DNA sequence: TGTGCCAGCAATACCGGGACAAGCCATTACAATGAGCAGTTCTTC.

This clonotype was observed a few times. V and J are TRBV29-1 and TRBJ2-5; TRBD2 agrees at 9 bases. V lost 3 bases and J lost 4; bases outside the gene matches: 3. CDR3 length: 13 residues. Per germline, CDR1 SQVTM and CDR2 ANQGSEA. CDR3 in DNA: TGCAGCGTTGATCGACTAGCGGTAGAGACCCAGTACTTC. Protein: CSVDRLAVETQYF.

This chain uses TRBV4-1 with TRBJ2-2; possible D gene TRBD2, 5 bases. This CDR3 has 19 amino acids. Germline V gene lookup returns CDR1 MGHRA and CDR2 YSYEKL. The V end lost 2 bases, the J end lost 6 bases, and 25 bases lay between the germline ends. For the CDR3, the DNA is TGCGCCAGCAGCCAAACTTCGGACTGGCCGGTACAGAGACCCGGGGAGCTGTTTTTT. Its translation: CASSQTSDWPVQRPGELFF.

This clonotype was counted ten times or more. V usage is TRBV13 and J usage is TRBJ2-5, with 8 bases lining up with TRBD2. V shed 5 bases and J 0 bases; nucleotides not matched to a gene: 8. CDR1 PRHDT and CDR2 FYEKMQ come from the germline V gene (reference sequence). The CDR3 runs to 16 residues. CDR3 amino acids: CASSLSGSPHQETQYF. The CDR3, as DNA: TGTGCCAGCAGCCTGAGCGGGAGCCCCCACCAAGAGACCCAGTACTTC.

This clonotype was detected a few times. This chain connects TRBV5-5 to TRBJ1-2; a weak D match, TRBD1 (6 bases). V was cut by 4 bases and J by 3 bases, with 10 bases left in between. CDR1 is SGHKS, CDR2 YYEKEE, per germline (reference sequence). This CDR3 spans 13 amino acids. The CDR3 loop is CASSHRADYGYTF. For the CDR3, the DNA is TGTGCCAGCAGCCACAGGGCAGACTATGGCTACACCTTC.

This clonotype was counted ten times or more. This chain uses TRBV6-1 with TRBJ1-1; D not resolved. In germline, CDR1 is MNHNS, CDR2 SASEGT. The CDR3 sequence is 11 residues long. V lost 7 bases and J lost 4, with 7 bases in between. The CDR3: CASTEGTEAFF. CDR3 nucleotides: TGTGCCAGCACGGAGGGCACTGAAGCTTTCTTT.

A few counts support this clonotype. This rearrangement joins TRBV20-1 to TRBJ2-1, with TRBD2 as a possible D gene (6 bases). V lost 0 bases and J lost 9, with 15 bases in between. The germline CDR1 and CDR2 sequences are DFQATT and SNEGSKA (reference sequence). The CDR3 is made up of 14 amino acids. CDR3 in DNA: TGCAGTGCTAGAGAGAGCGGGCGTACGGTTGAGCAGTTCTTC. This sequence encodes CSARESGRTVEQFF.

Ten or more counts support this clonotype. This chain connects TRBV6-2 or TRBV6-3 to TRBJ1-1; D is uncertain. Germline V lookup: CDR1 MNHEY, CDR2 SVGEGT. CDR3 length: 16 amino acids. The V gene lost 0 bases and the J gene lost 0 bases, with 11 bases spanning the gap. The CDR3 DNA is TGTGCCAGCAGTTACTCAGGGAACAGCATGAACACTGAAGCTTTCTTT. It yields the protein CASSYSGNSMNTEAFF.

This clonotype was seen at least ten times. This chain uses TRBV20-1 with TRBJ2-3, with TRBD2 as a possible D gene (5 bases). V was trimmed by 4 bases and J by 2 bases, leaving 22 bases between them. This CDR3 contains 17 residues. Looked up from germline, CDR1 is DFQATT and CDR2 is SNEGSKA (reference sequence). CDR3 region: CSATSEVARLLTDTQYF. CDR3 DNA: TGCAGTGCTACCTCCGAGGTAGCGCGTTTGCTCACAGATACGCAGTATTTT.

This clonotype showed up many times. The V call is TRBV18, the J call TRBJ1-1, with a tentative D call TRBD1 (5 bases). Germline V gene data show CDR1 as KGHSH and CDR2 as LQKENI. With 5 bases removed from V and 10 bases from J, the gap between germline ends came to 20 bases. CDR3 length: 14 amino acids. CDR3 protein: CASSDKTTSTGAFF. CDR3 bases: TGTGCCAGCTCAGATAAAACGACCTCCACAGGAGCTTTCTTT.

This clonotype appeared many times. The gene calls are TRBV30 and TRBJ2-3; D is perhaps TRBD2 (7 bases). V lost 2 bases and J lost 1, with 19 bases in between. The CDR3 is 17 amino acids. CDR1 is GTSNPN, CDR2 SVGIG, per germline (reference sequence). The CDR3 spells CAWSRTAGRGGTDTQYF. As DNA, the CDR3 is TGTGCCTGGAGTCGGACAGCGGGAAGAGGCGGCACAGATACGCAGTATTTT. Full variable domain (outside the CDR3, taken from reference TRBV30 and TRBJ2-3): SQTIHQWPATLVQPVGSPLSLECTVEGTSNPNLYWYRQAAGRGLQLLFYSVGIGQISSEVPQNLSASRPQDRQFILSSKKLLLSDSGFYLCAWSRTAGRGGTDTQYFGPGTRLTVL.

This clonotype appeared many times. The chain carries TRBV27 and TRBJ1-1; D may be TRBD1 (5 bases). The CDR3 consists of 13 residues. Trimming cost V 7 bases and J 7 bases, with 16 bases left between them. Germline CDR1 is MNHEY and CDR2 is SMNVEV (reference sequence). The CDR3 DNA reads as TGTGCCAGCACCCCGGGACTCCAGGGTGAAGCTTTCTTT. Its protein is CASTPGLQGEAFF.

This clonotype was detected many times. This chain uses TRBV28 with TRBJ1-5, with 8 bases identical to TRBD1. V lost 6 bases, J lost 0 bases, and 7 bases stayed unmatched. The CDR3 covers 16 residues. Germline-derived CDR1 and CDR2 are MDHEN and SYDVKM. CDR3 protein: CASSPVGQDSNQPQHF. The CDR3 DNA sequence: TGTGCCAGCAGCCCCGTGGGACAGGATAGCAATCAGCCCCAGCATTTT.

The V gene is TRBV20-1, the J gene TRBJ1-6, with D tentatively TRBD1 (6 bases). V was clipped by 5 bases and J by 8 bases, with 16 bases between them. CDR3 length: 14 residues. Germline V gene sequence: CDR1 DFQATT, CDR2 SNEGSKA (reference sequence). CDR3 bases: TGCAGTGCTTCCCCGGCGGGGGCGGATTCACCCCTCCACTTT. Its protein is CSASPAGADSPLHF.

This clonotype showed up many times. The chain combines TRBV28 with TRBJ2-2; 14 positions agree with TRBD2. Unmatched junction bases numbered 6, after V lost 6 bases and J lost 3 bases. The CDR3 covers 17 residues. Germline CDR1 reads MDHEN; CDR2 reads SYDVKM. The CDR3 sequence: CASSPGLAGGDTGELFF. The CDR3 DNA sequence: TGTGCCAGCAGCCCTGGACTAGCGGGAGGCGACACCGGGGAGCTGTTTTTT.

This clonotype was seen ten or more times. CDR3 in DNA: TGTGCCAGCAGCCTTACAGGGGACAATCAGCCCCAGCATTTT. Translation: CASSLTGDNQPQHF. The chain links TRBV3-1 to TRBJ1-5; 7 nucleotides align to TRBD1. Losses at the gene ends were 4 bases for V and 3 bases for J; bases not matched to a gene: 3. The germline V gene encodes CDR1 LGHDT and CDR2 YNNKEL (reference sequence). There are 14 residues in the CDR3.

This clonotype was picked up a small number of times. The rearrangement joins TRBV12-3 or TRBV12-4 to TRBJ2-2; 7 nucleotides match TRBD2. Trimming cost V 6 bases and J 1 base; bases outside gene matches: 8. This CDR3 spans 16 amino acids. The CDR3 loop reads CASRLGAGVNTGELFF. As DNA, the CDR3 is TGTGCCAGCAGGCTCGGGGCGGGAGTGAACACCGGGGAGCTGTTTTTT.

This clonotype appeared many times. V usage is TRBV14 and J usage is TRBJ1-1, with 7 bases aligning to TRBD1. This CDR3 is 15 amino acids long. Germline CDR1 is SGHDN and CDR2 is FVKESK. V dropped 2 bases and J dropped 4; count of bases not matched to a gene: 7. CDR3 sequence: CASSQLTGTGTEAFF. In nucleotides, the CDR3 is TGTGCCAGCAGCCAATTGACAGGGACGGGCACTGAAGCTTTCTTT.

This clonotype was seen only a few times. J is TRBJ2-7 and V is TRBV5-1, with 9 bases that match TRBD1. The V and J ends lost 2 bases and 2 bases, in that order; junction bases with no gene match: 2. The germline gives CDR1 SGHRS, CDR2 YFSETQ. The CDR3 runs to 14 residues. CDR3 nucleotide sequence: TGCGCCAGCAGCTTCAGACAGGGGGCCTACGAGCAGTACTTC. Protein product: CASSFRQGAYEQYF.

In this sample, this clonotype turned up many times. This chain links TRBV20-1 with TRBJ1-2; 8 positions match TRBD1. Per the germline V gene, CDR1 is DFQATT and CDR2 is SNEGSKA (reference sequence). The CDR3 spans 15 residues. V shed 0 bases, J shed 3 bases, and the junction held 6 bases outside the gene matches. The CDR3: CSARDLGTGDYGYTF. DNA of the CDR3: TGCAGTGCTAGAGATCTCGGGACAGGAGACTATGGCTACACCTTC.

This chain links TRBV11-2 with TRBJ2-7; tentatively, D is TRBD2 (5 bases). The CDR3 contains 14 residues. V lost 3 bases and J lost 3, with 12 bases in between. Germline V CDR1 and CDR2: SGHAT, FQNNGV. Written as DNA, the CDR3 is TGTGCCAGCAGCTTCGTCGGACTGAGCTACGAGCAGTACTTC. Translated: CASSFVGLSYEQYF.

Many counts were recorded for this clonotype. The rearrangement uses TRBV29-1 and TRBJ2-6; D might be TRBD1 (6 bases). This CDR3 has 14 amino acids. Germline loops: CDR1 SQVTM, CDR2 ANQGSEA. The V end was cut by 5 bases, the J end by 4 bases, with 12 bases between. The DNA of the CDR3 is TGCAGCGTTTATCAGGGGTACGGGGCCAACGTCCTGACTTTC. Translating it yields CSVYQGYGANVLTF.

This clonotype appeared many times. The gene calls are TRBV5-5 and TRBJ2-5; D not certain. Deletions cut 0 bases from V and 3 bases from J, with 6 bases between. The CDR3 has 13 amino acids. Germline lookup yields CDR1 SGHKS and CDR2 YYEKEE (reference sequence). CDR3 loop: CASSLGAEETQYF. DNA for the CDR3: TGTGCCAGCAGCTTGGGCGCAGAAGAGACCCAGTACTTC. Filled out from reference TRBV5-5 and TRBJ2-5, the complete variable domain reads DAGVTQSPTHLIKTRGQQVTLRCSPISGHKSVSWYQQVLGQGPQFIFQYYEKEERGRGNFPDRFSARQFPNYSSELNVNALLLGDSALYLCASSLGAEETQYFGPGTRLLVL.

The gene calls are TRBV18 and TRBJ1-1; D gene uncertain. There are 13 residues in the CDR3. Germline lookup yields CDR1 KGHSH and CDR2 LQKENI. The ends were cut back, 3 bases at V and 1 base at J, with 6 bases in the middle. CDR3 sequence: CASSPRQNTEAFF. Written as DNA, the CDR3 is TGTGCCAGCTCACCTCGACAGAACACTGAAGCTTTCTTT.

This clonotype has ten or more counts. This chain joins TRBV29-1 and TRBJ2-4; 9 nucleotides agree with TRBD2. Germline V lookup: CDR1 SQVTM, CDR2 ANQGSEA. This CDR3 has 15 amino acids. V shed 4 bases and J 0 bases; nucleotides not matched to a gene: 4. CDR3 nucleotide sequence: TGCAGCGTTGTCTCTAGCGGGGTAGCCAAAAACATTCAGTACTTC. Residues: CSVVSSGVAKNIQYF.

This clonotype was seen many times. The V gene is TRBV2, the J gene TRBJ2-7; D is uncertain. This CDR3 contains 13 residues. V lost 0 bases, J lost 4 bases, and 7 bases lay in between. CDR1 and CDR2 from the germline V gene are SNHLY and FYNNEI. This CDR3 is CASSEAPDYEQYF. CDR3 sequence (DNA): TGTGCCAGCAGTGAAGCGCCCGATTACGAGCAGTACTTC.

This clonotype was detected many times. The chain joins TRBV18 to TRBJ2-7, with D hard to call. Germline-derived CDR1 and CDR2 are KGHSH and LQKENI. Trimming removed 6 bases at V and 3 bases at J, with 15 bases between. This CDR3 spans 14 amino acids. The CDR3 protein is CASSPPGQYYEQYF. CDR3 bases: TGTGCCAGCTCCCCCCCCGGGCAGTACTACGAGCAGTACTTC.

This clonotype was counted many times. The chain joins TRBV20-1 to TRBJ2-1; 15 positions match TRBD2. Germline CDR1 and CDR2: DFQATT and SNEGSKA (reference sequence). This CDR3 spans 17 amino acids. The junction had 14 bases not matched to a gene; V was cut back by 5 bases and J by 9 bases. In nucleotides, the CDR3 is TGCAGTGCTGACAAGGGACTAGCGGGAGGACGTAGAGGTGAGCAGTTCTTC. As protein: CSADKGLAGGRRGEQFF.